Listed below are T cell receptor beta chains from one sample, sequenced in a study of sequential checkpoint blockade in melanoma. Profiling relied on immunoSEQ multiplex PCR, and the TCRdb table lists in-frame clones only, not all of them. The sample contains under 20,000 clones, roughly 72% of which appear only once. Sequences were derived from CD8+ T cells sorted from blood (inferred from file names), sampled from a patient given nivolumab and ipilimumab in sequence. The receptors come from a human donor with melanoma. The CDR3 runs from the conserved cysteine through the conserved F or W. The D gene is left open where the match is weak. Only some rows state a clone size, as once, few, many or a class for expanded clones.

v_gene	j_gene	abundance	d_gene	CDR3nt	CDR3aa
TRBV28	TRBJ2-7	.	TRBD1	TGTGCCAGCAGCCCGACAGGGGAGAGCGAGCAGTACTTC	CASSPTGESEQYF
TRBV10-3	TRBJ2-5	.	.	TGTGCCATCAGTGATGCGGAGGGTTTTACAAAGACCCAGTACTTC	CAISDAEGFTKTQYF
TRBV10-3	TRBJ2-7	.	.	TGTGCCATCAGTGGGTCAAGGAGCTCCTACGAGCAGTACTTC	CAISGSRSSYEQYF
TRBV6-4	TRBJ2-3	.	TRBD2	TGTGCCAGCAGTGAGTCCGGGACTAGCGGGGCAGATACGCAGTATTTT	CASSESGTSGADTQYF
TRBV19	TRBJ2-1	.	.	TGTGCCAGTAGTATGAGTAGCGGACCCTACAATGAGCAGTTCTTC	CASSMSSGPYNEQFF
TRBV6-1	TRBJ1-6	.	TRBD1	TGTGCCAGCAGCCACACAGGGGGACTCCACTTT	CASSHTGGLHF
TRBV29-1	TRBJ1-2	.	.	TGCAGCGTTGAGGGACAAAGCCCCGGCTACACCTTC	CSVEGQSPGYTF
TRBV2	TRBJ1-6	.	TRBD1	TGTGCCAGCTCCGGTCCGACAGGGGCGAGCTCCTATAATTCACCCCTCCACTTT	CASSGPTGASSYNSPLHF
TRBV27	TRBJ2-1	.	TRBD2	TGTGCCAGCAGTTTTCTTGCGGGAGGGCCCTACAATGAGCAGTTCTTC	CASSFLAGGPYNEQFF
TRBV5-6	TRBJ1-3	.	TRBD1	TGTGCCAGCAGTCCAGGGGGTTTCTCTGGAAACACCATATATTTT	CASSPGGFSGNTIYF
TRBV18	TRBJ2-5	medium-sized	TRBD1	TGTGCCAGCTCACCTTCCTCAGGGGGCGCAGCGGGAGAGACCCAGTACTTC	CASSPSSGGAAGETQYF
TRBV13	TRBJ2-4	.	.	TGTGCCAGCAGCTTAAGGGGACACCTAGCCAAAAACATTCAGTACTTC	CASSLRGHLAKNIQYF
TRBV9	TRBJ2-5	once	TRBD2	TGTGCCAGCAGTATACCCGGGACTAGCGGGTTTGAGACCCAGTACTTC	CASSIPGTSGFETQYF
TRBV9	TRBJ2-1	.	TRBD2	TGTGCCAGCAGCGTTAGCGGGAGACCCCACAATGAGCAGTTCTTC	CASSVSGRPHNEQFF
TRBV7-2	TRBJ2-5	.	.	TGTGCCAGCAGCTTAGAGTTGGACAGCAGAGAGACCCAGTACTTC	CASSLELDSRETQYF
TRBV7-9	TRBJ1-2	.	.	TGTGCCAGCAGCTTATGGGCGACAGATGAGGACTATGGCTACACCTTC	CASSLWATDEDYGYTF
TRBV7-6	TRBJ2-1	few	.	TGTGCCAGCAGCTTAGACAGGGATGGGTCCAATGAGCAGTTCTTC	CASSLDRDGSNEQFF
TRBV27	TRBJ2-7	.	TRBD2	TGTGCCAGCAGCTACACTAGCGGGAGCTCCTACGAGCAGTACTTC	CASSYTSGSSYEQYF
TRBV4-1	TRBJ2-3	.	.	TGCGCCAGCAGCCAATTCGCGCCCTTCGCAGATACGCAGTATTTT	CASSQFAPFADTQYF
TRBV2	TRBJ2-7	.	TRBD1	TGTGCCAGCGTAAGCCGGACAGGGCCACACGAGCAGTACTTC	CASVSRTGPHEQYF
TRBV14	TRBJ1-2	.	TRBD1	TGTGCCAGCAGCCAAGCACCCTTGACAGGGTATGACTATGGCTACACCTTC	CASSQAPLTGYDYGYTF
TRBV7-9	TRBJ2-4	.	TRBD2	TGTGCCAGCAGCTTAGGGGGACTAGCGGGGGTTGTAGCCAAAAACATTCAGTACTTC	CASSLGGLAGVVAKNIQYF
TRBV27	TRBJ2-7	.	TRBD2	TGTGCCAGCAGTATTTCGGGGGGGGATAGCGGGTACGAGCAGTACTTC	CASSISGGDSGYEQYF
TRBV27	TRBJ1-5	.	.	TGTGCCAGCAGCTTATTTGGCAGGGGTGGTCAGCCCCAGCATTTT	CASSLFGRGGQPQHF
TRBV2	TRBJ2-7	.	.	TGTGCCAGCCCCCACCAGCAGGGCGGAGAGCAGTACTTC	CASPHQQGGEQYF
TRBV7-9	TRBJ2-1	.	TRBD2	TGTGCCAGCAGCGGACTAGCGGGGGGGCCGGGTGAGCAGTTCTTC	CASSGLAGGPGEQFF
TRBV10-3	TRBJ2-5	.	.	TGTGCCATCAGGGCGGGCGATAGAGACCAAGAGACCCAGTACTTC	CAIRAGDRDQETQYF
TRBV5-6	TRBJ1-2	.	TRBD1	TGTGCCAGCAGCATGGGAACAGGGGTATTTGGCTACACCTTC	CASSMGTGVFGYTF
TRBV6-5	TRBJ2-5	once	.	TGTGCCAGCAGTTACCTCCCAGGCCAAGAGACCCAGTACTTC	CASSYLPGQETQYF
TRBV4-1	TRBJ2-7	.	TRBD1	TGCGCCAGCAGCCAAGGAGACAGGGGGCTCGAGCAGTACTTC	CASSQGDRGLEQYF
TRBV28	TRBJ2-7	.	TRBD2	TGTGCCAGCAGTACTAGCGGGAGAATCGACGAGCAGTACTTC	CASSTSGRIDEQYF
TRBV15	TRBJ1-5	.	.	TGTGCCACCAGCAGAGAAGCCATCTATCAGCCCCAGCATTTT	CATSREAIYQPQHF
TRBV7-2	TRBJ2-3	.	TRBD2	TGTGCCAGCAGCGCTAGCGGGAGGGCGGCAGATACGCAGTATTTT	CASSASGRAADTQYF
TRBV28	TRBJ2-7	.	.	TGTGCCAGCAGTTTGCCAGCAGGGTCGTACGAGCAGTACTTC	CASSLPAGSYEQYF
TRBV6-1	TRBJ2-2	.	.	TGTGCCAGCTCCCCGGGTAAATATGCCGGGGAGCTGTTTTTT	CASSPGKYAGELFF
TRBV5-6	TRBJ2-2	.	TRBD2	TGTGCCAGCAGCTTGGTTGATAGCGGGGAGATTACCGGGGAGCTGTTTTTT	CASSLVDSGEITGELFF
TRBV6-4	TRBJ2-6	.	.	TGTGCCACGTCGGACAGCCTTAGCTCTGGGGCCAACGTCCTGACTTTC	CATSDSLSSGANVLTF
TRBV12-2	TRBJ2-7	.	.	TGTGCAAGTCGCCCCCCCGCGGGGCGGTACGAGCAGTACTTC	CASRPPAGRYEQYF
TRBV9	TRBJ1-1	.	.	TGTGCCAGCAGCGTCGGAACGGGGTCGAACACTGAAGCTTTCTTT	CASSVGTGSNTEAFF
TRBV13	TRBJ1-1	.	.	TGTGCCAGCAGCTTAAAGGCGGGAGGCACTGAAGCTTTCTTT	CASSLKAGGTEAFF
TRBV27	TRBJ2-7	.	.	TGTGCCAGCAGCCCTTTAGGGCAGCCCAGAGGGGGCTCCTACGAGCAGTACTTC	CASSPLGQPRGGSYEQYF
TRBV27	TRBJ1-1	.	TRBD1	TGTGCCAGCAGTTTAGCCCTGACAGGGGGCGTCGAGGGTGAAGCTTTCTTT	CASSLALTGGVEGEAFF
TRBV7-6	TRBJ1-1	.	TRBD1	TGTGCCAGCAGCGCTGGACAGGATCAGAACACTGAAGCTTTCTTT	CASSAGQDQNTEAFF
TRBV4-1	TRBJ2-5	.	.	TGCGCCAGCAGCCAACCGGACAGTAAAAAAGAGACCCAGTACTTC	CASSQPDSKKETQYF
TRBV4-2	TRBJ2-7	.	.	TGTGCCAGCAGCCAAGGGTGGCGGGAGCAGTACTTC	CASSQGWREQYF
TRBV7-6	TRBJ1-1	.	.	TGTGCCAGCAGCTTAGCCGTTTACCGCATCAACGGGAACACTGAAGCTTTCTTT	CASSLAVYRINGNTEAFF
TRBV7-6	TRBJ2-1	.	.	TGTGCCAGCAGCCGAGAAGGGAGTGGATACAATGAGCAGTTCTTC	CASSREGSGYNEQFF
TRBV6-1	TRBJ1-5	.	TRBD1	TGTGCCAGCAGGTCCGGGACAGAGTTTAATCAGCCCCAGCATTTT	CASRSGTEFNQPQHF
TRBV21-1	TRBJ2-7	.	.	TGTGCCAGCAGCAAAAACAGGGTCTACGAGCAGTACTTC	CASSKNRVYEQYF
TRBV25-1	TRBJ2-1	.	TRBD2	TGTGCCAGCAGTGAACCCGGAGTTGGCGGGGGGGTTGTGGAGCAGTTCTTC	CASSEPGVGGGVVEQFF
TRBV5-6	TRBJ1-6	.	.	TGTGCCAGCAGTTTCGACACCAATAATTCACCCCTCCACTTT	CASSFDTNNSPLHF
TRBV5-1	TRBJ2-7	.	TRBD1	TGCGCCAGCAGCTTGGGGACAGGGAACTACGAGCAGTACTTC	CASSLGTGNYEQYF
TRBV6-4	TRBJ2-7	.	TRBD1	TGTGCCAGCAGACCGGGACAGACGTCCTACGAGCAGTACTTC	CASRPGQTSYEQYF
TRBV6-5	TRBJ2-1	once	.	TGTGCCAGGGCTGGGACTAGACAGGGCAATGAGCAGTTCTTC	CARAGTRQGNEQFF
TRBV30	TRBJ2-5	.	.	TGTGCCTGGAGTAGCGGAATGGAAAGTGAGACCCAGTACTTC	CAWSSGMESETQYF
TRBV13	TRBJ1-1	.	TRBD1	TGTGCCAGCAGCTCCAAGGACAGGGGGGACACTGAAGCTTTCTTT	CASSSKDRGDTEAFF
TRBV15	TRBJ2-6	.	.	TGTGCCACCAGCACCGTAACAGGGTCTGGGGCCAACGTCCTGACTTTC	CATSTVTGSGANVLTF
TRBV30	TRBJ1-2	.	TRBD1	TGTGCCTGGAGTGTCGGGACAGCGAGTAACTATGGCTACACCTTC	CAWSVGTASNYGYTF
TRBV11-2	TRBJ2-7	.	TRBD1	TGTGCCAGCAGCCTAGGACAGGGCGGCGAGCAGTACTTC	CASSLGQGGEQYF
TRBV30	TRBJ2-5	.	TRBD2	TGTGCCTGGACTACCGGGACTATGGTCGTGGAGACCCAGTACTTC	CAWTTGTMVVETQYF